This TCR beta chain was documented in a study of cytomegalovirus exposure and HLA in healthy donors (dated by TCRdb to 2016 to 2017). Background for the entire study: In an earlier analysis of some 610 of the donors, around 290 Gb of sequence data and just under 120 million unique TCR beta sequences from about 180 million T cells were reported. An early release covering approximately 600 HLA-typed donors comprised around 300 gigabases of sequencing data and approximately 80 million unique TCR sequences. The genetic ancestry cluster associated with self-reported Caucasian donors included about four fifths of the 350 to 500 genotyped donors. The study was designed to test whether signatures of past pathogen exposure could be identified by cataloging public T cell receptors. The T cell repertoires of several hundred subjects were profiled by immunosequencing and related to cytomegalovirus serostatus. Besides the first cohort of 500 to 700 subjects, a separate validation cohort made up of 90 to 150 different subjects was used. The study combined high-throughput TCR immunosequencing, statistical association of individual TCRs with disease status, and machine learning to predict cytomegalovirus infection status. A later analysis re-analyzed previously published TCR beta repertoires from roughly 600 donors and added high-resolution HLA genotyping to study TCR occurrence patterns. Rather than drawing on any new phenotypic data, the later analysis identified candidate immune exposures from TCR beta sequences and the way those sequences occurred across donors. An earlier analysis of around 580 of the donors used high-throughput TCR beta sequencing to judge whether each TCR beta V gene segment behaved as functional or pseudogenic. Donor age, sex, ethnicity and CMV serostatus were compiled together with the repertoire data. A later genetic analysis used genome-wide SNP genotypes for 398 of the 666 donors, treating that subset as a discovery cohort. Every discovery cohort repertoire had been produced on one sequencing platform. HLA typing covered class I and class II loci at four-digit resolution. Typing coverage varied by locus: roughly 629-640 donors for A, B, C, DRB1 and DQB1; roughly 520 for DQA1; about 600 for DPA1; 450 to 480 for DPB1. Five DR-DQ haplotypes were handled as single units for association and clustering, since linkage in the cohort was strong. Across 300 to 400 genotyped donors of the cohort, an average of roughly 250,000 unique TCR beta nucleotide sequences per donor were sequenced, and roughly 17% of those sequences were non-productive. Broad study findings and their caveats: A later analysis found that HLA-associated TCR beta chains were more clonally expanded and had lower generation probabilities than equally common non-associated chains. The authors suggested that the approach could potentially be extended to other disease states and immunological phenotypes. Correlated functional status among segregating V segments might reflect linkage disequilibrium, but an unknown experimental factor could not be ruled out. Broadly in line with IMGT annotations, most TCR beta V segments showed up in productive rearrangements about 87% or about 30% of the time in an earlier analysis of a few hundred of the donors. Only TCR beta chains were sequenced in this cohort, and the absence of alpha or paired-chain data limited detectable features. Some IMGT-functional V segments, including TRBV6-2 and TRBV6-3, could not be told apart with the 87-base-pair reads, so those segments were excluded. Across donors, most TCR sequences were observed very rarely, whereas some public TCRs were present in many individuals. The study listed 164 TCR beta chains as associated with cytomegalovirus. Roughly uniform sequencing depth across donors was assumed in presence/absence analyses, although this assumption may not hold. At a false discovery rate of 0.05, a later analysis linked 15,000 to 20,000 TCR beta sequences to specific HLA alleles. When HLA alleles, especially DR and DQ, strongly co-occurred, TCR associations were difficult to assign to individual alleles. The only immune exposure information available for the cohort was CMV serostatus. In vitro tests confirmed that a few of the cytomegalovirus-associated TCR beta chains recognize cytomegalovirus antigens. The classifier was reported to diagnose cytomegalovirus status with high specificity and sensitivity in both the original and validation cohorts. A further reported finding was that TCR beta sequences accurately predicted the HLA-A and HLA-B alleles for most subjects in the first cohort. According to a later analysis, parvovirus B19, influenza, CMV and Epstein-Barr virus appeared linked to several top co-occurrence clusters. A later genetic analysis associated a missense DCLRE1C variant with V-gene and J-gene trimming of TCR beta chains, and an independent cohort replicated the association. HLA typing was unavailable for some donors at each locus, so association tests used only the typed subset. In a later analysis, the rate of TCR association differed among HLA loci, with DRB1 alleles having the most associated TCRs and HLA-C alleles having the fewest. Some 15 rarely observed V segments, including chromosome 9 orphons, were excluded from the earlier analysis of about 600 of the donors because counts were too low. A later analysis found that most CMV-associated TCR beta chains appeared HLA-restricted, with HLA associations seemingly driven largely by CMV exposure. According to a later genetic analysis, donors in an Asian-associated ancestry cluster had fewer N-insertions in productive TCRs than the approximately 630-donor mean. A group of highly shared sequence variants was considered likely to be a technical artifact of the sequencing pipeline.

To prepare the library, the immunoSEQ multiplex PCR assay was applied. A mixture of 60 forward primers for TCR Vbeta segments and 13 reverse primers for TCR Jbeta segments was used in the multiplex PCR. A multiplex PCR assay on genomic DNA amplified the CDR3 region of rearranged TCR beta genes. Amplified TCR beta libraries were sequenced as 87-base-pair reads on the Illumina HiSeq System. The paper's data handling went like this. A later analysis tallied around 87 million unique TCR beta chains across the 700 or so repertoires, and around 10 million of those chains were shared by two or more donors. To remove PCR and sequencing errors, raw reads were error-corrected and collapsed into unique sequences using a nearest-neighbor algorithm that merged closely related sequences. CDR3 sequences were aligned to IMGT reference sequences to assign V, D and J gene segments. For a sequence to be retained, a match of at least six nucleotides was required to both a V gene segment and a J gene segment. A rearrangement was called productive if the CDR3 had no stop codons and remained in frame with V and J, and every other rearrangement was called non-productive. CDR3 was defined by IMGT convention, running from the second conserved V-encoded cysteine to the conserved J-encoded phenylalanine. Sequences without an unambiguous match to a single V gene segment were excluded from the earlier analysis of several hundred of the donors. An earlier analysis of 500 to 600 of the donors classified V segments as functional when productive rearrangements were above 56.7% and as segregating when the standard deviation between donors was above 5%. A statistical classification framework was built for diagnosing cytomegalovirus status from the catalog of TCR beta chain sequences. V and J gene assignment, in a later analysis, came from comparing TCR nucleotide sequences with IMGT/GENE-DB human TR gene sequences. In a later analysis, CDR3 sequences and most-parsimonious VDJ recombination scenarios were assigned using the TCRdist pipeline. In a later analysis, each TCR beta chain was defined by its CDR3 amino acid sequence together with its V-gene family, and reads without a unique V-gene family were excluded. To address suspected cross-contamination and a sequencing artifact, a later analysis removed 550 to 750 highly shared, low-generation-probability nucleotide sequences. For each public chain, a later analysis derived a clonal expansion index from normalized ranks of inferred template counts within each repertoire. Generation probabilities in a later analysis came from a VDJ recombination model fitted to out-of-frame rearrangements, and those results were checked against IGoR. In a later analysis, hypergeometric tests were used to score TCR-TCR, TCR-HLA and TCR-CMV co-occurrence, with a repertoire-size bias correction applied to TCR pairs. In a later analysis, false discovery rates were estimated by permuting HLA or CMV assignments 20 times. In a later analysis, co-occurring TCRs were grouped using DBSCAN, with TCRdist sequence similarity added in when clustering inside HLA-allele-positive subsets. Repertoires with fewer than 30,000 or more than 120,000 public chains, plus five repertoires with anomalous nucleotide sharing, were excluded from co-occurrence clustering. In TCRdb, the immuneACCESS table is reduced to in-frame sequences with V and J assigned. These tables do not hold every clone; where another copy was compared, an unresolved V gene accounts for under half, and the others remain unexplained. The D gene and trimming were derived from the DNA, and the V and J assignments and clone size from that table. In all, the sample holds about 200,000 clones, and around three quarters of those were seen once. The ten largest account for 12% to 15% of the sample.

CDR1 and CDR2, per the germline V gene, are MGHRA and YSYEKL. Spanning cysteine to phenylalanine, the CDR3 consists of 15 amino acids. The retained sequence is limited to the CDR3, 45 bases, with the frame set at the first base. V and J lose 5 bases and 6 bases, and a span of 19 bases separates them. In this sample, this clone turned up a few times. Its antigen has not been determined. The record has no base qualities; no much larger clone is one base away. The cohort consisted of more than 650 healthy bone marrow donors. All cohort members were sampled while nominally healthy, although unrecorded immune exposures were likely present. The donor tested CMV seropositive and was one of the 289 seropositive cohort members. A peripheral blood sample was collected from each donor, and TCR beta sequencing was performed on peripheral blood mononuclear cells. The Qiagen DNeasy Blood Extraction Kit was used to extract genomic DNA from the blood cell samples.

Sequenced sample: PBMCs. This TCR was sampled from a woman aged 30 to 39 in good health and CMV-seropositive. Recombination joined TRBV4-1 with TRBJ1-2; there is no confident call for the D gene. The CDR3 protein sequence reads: CASSESPRESNGYTF. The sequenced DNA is TGCGCCAGCAGCGAATCGCCCCGGGAGTCTAATGGCTACACCTTC.